This entry features one TCR beta chain sequence. Its recognized antigen is unknown. Per-nucleotide qualities are absent, and no much larger clonotype sits a single base away. The sample originates from a study of identical twins (TCRdb year 2016). Describing the broader study: The study deep-sequenced TCR alpha and beta repertoires from monozygotic twins, unrelated adults of various ages and cord blood to test whether fetal clonotypes persist. To rule out contamination, the twin experiments were replicated at different times with different library preparation protocols. What the study reported, not specific to this receptor: In monozygotic twins, out-of-frame TCR alpha sharing was systematically underestimated by recombination models, although the models agreed with sharing between unrelated individuals. Because the same donors could not be followed over many years, the conclusions relied on cross-sectional statistical analysis. Out-of-frame TCR alpha sequences shared between twins showed an excess of low generation-probability sequences compared with coincidental sharing between unrelated individuals. Invariant T cells such as MAIT and iNKT could partly confound zero-insertion analyses, though diverse VJ usage argued against this for most clonotypes. A weaker excess of twin sharing was found in beta out-of-frame sequences because the signal-to-noise ratio was lowered by fewer shared sequences. Fewer insertions were carried by abundant cord blood beta clonotypes; a weaker similar trend was observed in young adult naive repertoires, while no such trend was observed in memory repertoires.

The library was generated by 5' RACE. The listed sequencing device is Illumina HiSeq 2000. A universal primer binding site was introduced by template switching, and a unique molecular identifier was present in the final cDNA, enabling accurate counting of TCR cDNA molecules. Specific primers in the conserved constant-segment region were used to synthesize first-strand cDNA for the TCR alpha and beta chains. To control for contamination, each cDNA library was double barcoded with a SMART-Mk sample barcode plus Illumina barcodes. TruSeq adapter sequences and Illumina sample barcodes were added in two successive PCR steps. The TCR alpha and beta cDNA libraries were sequenced on the Illumina HiSeq platform using custom primers. As for how the authors treated the data: MiGEC processed the raw reads to extract unique molecular identifiers, while MiXCR was used to determine the CDR3 positions. Recombination models were inferred per individual with the repgenHMM and IGoR tools using an EM algorithm. Shared clonotypes were analyzed with the tcR package in R, and sharing was normalized by the product of cloneset sizes. To study raw recombination without the effects of thymic and clonal selection, out-of-frame nonproductive sequences were analyzed. The public sequencing data were trimmed at Q25 with fastp and processed into clonotypes with MiXCR by TCRdb, which kept only in-frame beta chains. Rows with one shared CDR3 protein collapse into an entry with the most common genes and DNA. For this entry, the V and J calls and clone size follow TCRdb and not the study's own pipeline. The sample includes just over 450,000 distinct CDR3 sequences, with 14% observed a single time. Around 0.48% of the sample rests with the top ten.

There are 15 amino acids in the CDR3, from cysteine to phenylalanine inclusive. The read is trimmed to its CDR3 DNA, 45 bases read in frame from base 1. Cut back by 7 bases and 0 bases, the V and J ends lie 13 bases apart. Via the germline V gene, CDR1 is SNHLY and CDR2 FYNNEI. Every donor was a healthy Caucasian. The twin cohort comprised three pairs of female monozygotic twins, all aged roughly 18 to 30 years. Positive isolation kits from Invitrogen were used to isolate CD4+ and CD8+ T cell populations. The data also belong to a second study, concerning yellow fever vaccine responses in identical twins. That second report states: According to the authors, in identical twins the way T cells responded to vaccination appeared partly convergent and partly personalized. Focusing on identical twins, the study followed the T cell clones that responded to the vaccine, and did so with precision.

The receptor was derived from a woman under 30 in good health. Sample: CD4+ T cells sorted from blood. The V gene is TRBV2 and the J gene is TRBJ1-5; the D gene is perhaps TRBD1, on 5 matching bases. CDR3 reads: CASTQGEVSNQPQHF. Read as DNA, the sequence is TGTGCCAGCACCCAGGGTGAAGTTAGCAATCAGCCCCAGCATTTT.